The rows below give T cell receptor beta chains drawn from one sample of a study of blood T cell repertoires in COVID-19. Data came from immunoSEQ multiplex PCR; TCRdb stores just in-frame clones and leaves some out. This sample has over 350,000 clones, with roughly nine tenths found just once. Specimen: PBMCs or T cells enriched from blood (not recorded which). The receptors shown here come from a woman in her thirties or forties who had been exposed to COVID-19. Both conserved end residues are part of each CDR3. Fields, in order: clone size, V gene, J gene, D gene, CDR3 DNA, CDR3 protein. A D gene is named only where the DNA matches it firmly. Not every row has a clone size; where given, it reads once, few, many or a size class.

abundance: NA
v_gene: TRBV5-4
j_gene: TRBJ2-5
d_gene: NA
CDR3nt: TGTGCCAGCAGCTCACAGGGATTGACCCAGTACTTC
CDR3aa: CASSSQGLTQYF

abundance: NA
v_gene: TRBV11-2
j_gene: TRBJ1-2
d_gene: TRBD1
CDR3nt: TGTGCCAGCAGCTTAGCGGGACAGGGGGGTGGCTACACCTTC
CDR3aa: CASSLAGQGGGYTF

abundance: NA
v_gene: TRBV18
j_gene: TRBJ2-7
d_gene: TRBD2
CDR3nt: TGTGCCAGCTCACCTACCCCGGGACTAGCGGCCACCTACGAGCAGTACTTC
CDR3aa: CASSPTPGLAATYEQYF

abundance: NA
v_gene: TRBV19
j_gene: TRBJ2-4
d_gene: TRBD2
CDR3nt: TGTGCCAGTAGCTCCTTAAGCGGGGACATTCAGTACTTC
CDR3aa: CASSSLSGDIQYF

abundance: NA
v_gene: TRBV30
j_gene: TRBJ1-5
d_gene: NA
CDR3nt: TGTGCCTGGAGTTTAGGGAGGGGGCCCCAGCATTTT
CDR3aa: CAWSLGRGPQHF

abundance: NA
v_gene: TRBV7-3
j_gene: TRBJ2-7
d_gene: TRBD2
CDR3nt: TGTGCCAGCAGCTTAACGGGGACTAGATTAGGCGAGCAGTACTTC
CDR3aa: CASSLTGTRLGEQYF

abundance: once
v_gene: TRBV6-5
j_gene: TRBJ1-5
d_gene: TRBD1
CDR3nt: TGTGCCAGCAGATTGCAGGGGGGCAATCAGCCCCAGCATTTT
CDR3aa: CASRLQGGNQPQHF

abundance: NA
v_gene: TRBV12-5
j_gene: TRBJ1-5
d_gene: TRBD1
CDR3nt: TGTGCTAGTGGTTTCGCCCCCAACAAACATGGGGGCGACAGGGCTAGCAATCAGCCCCAGCATTTT
CDR3aa: CASGFAPNKHGGDRASNQPQHF

abundance: once
v_gene: TRBV3-1/TRBV3-2
j_gene: TRBJ1-2
d_gene: NA
CDR3nt: TGTGCCAGCAGCCAAGATAGAGGAAGGTCCTATGGCTACACCTTC
CDR3aa: CASSQDRGRSYGYTF

abundance: NA
v_gene: TRBV19
j_gene: TRBJ2-1
d_gene: NA
CDR3nt: TGTGCCAGTAGTATATATAGCGACGAGACGGGCAATGAGCAGTTCTTC
CDR3aa: CASSIYSDETGNEQFF

abundance: NA
v_gene: TRBV10-3
j_gene: TRBJ2-1
d_gene: NA
CDR3nt: TGTGCCATCAGTGAGGGGGGCCGGACCTACAATGAGCAGTTCTTC
CDR3aa: CAISEGGRTYNEQFF

abundance: once
v_gene: TRBV10-2
j_gene: TRBJ1-5
d_gene: TRBD1
CDR3nt: TGCGCCAGCAGGGTGACAGGGGGCAGCGGTCAGCCCCAGCATTTT
CDR3aa: CASRVTGGSGQPQHF

abundance: few
v_gene: TRBV6-2/TRBV6-3
j_gene: TRBJ1-5
d_gene: TRBD1
CDR3nt: TGTGCCAGCAGTCGGTCAGGGGGTTTTAGCAATCAGCCCCAGCATTTT
CDR3aa: CASSRSGGFSNQPQHF

abundance: NA
v_gene: TRBV5-1
j_gene: TRBJ1-2
d_gene: TRBD1
CDR3nt: TGCGCCAGCAGCTTAGGGGACAGCCGCACCTTC
CDR3aa: CASSLGDSRTF

abundance: NA
v_gene: TRBV20-1
j_gene: TRBJ2-1
d_gene: NA
CDR3nt: TGCAGTGCTAGTACACCGCCTTCCTACAATGAGCAGTTCTTC
CDR3aa: CSASTPPSYNEQFF

abundance: once
v_gene: TRBV5-4
j_gene: TRBJ2-7
d_gene: TRBD2
CDR3nt: TGTGCCAGCAGCTTGGGGGGACTAGCGGGAGTAAACGAGCAGTACTTC
CDR3aa: CASSLGGLAGVNEQYF

abundance: NA
v_gene: TRBV19
j_gene: TRBJ1-1
d_gene: TRBD1
CDR3nt: TGTGCCAGCCACAGGGGGCCGAACACTGAAGCTTTCTTT
CDR3aa: CASHRGPNTEAFF

abundance: once
v_gene: TRBV6-5
j_gene: TRBJ1-5
d_gene: NA
CDR3nt: TGTGCCAGCACCCGAAGTGGAGGGGATAGGCAGCCCCAGCATTTT
CDR3aa: CASTRSGGDRQPQHF

abundance: NA
v_gene: TRBV5-1
j_gene: TRBJ1-2
d_gene: NA
CDR3nt: TGCGCCAGCAGCCCGACAGACCCTAACTATGGCTACACCTTC
CDR3aa: CASSPTDPNYGYTF

abundance: NA
v_gene: TRBV13
j_gene: TRBJ2-1
d_gene: TRBD2
CDR3nt: TGTGCCAGCAGCTTAGAGCGGGAGCTCAACAATGAGCAGTTCTTC
CDR3aa: CASSLERELNNEQFF

abundance: NA
v_gene: TRBV24-1
j_gene: TRBJ2-1
d_gene: NA
CDR3nt: TGTGCCACCAGTGATTTGGGCAAGTATTCAATGAGGGAGCAGTTCTTC
CDR3aa: CATSDLGKYSMREQFF

abundance: NA
v_gene: TRBV7-3
j_gene: TRBJ2-1
d_gene: TRBD2
CDR3nt: TGTGCCAGCAGCAACCTAGCGGGAGGGCCGGGAAATGAGCAGTTCTTC
CDR3aa: CASSNLAGGPGNEQFF

abundance: NA
v_gene: TRBV10-1
j_gene: TRBJ2-3
d_gene: TRBD2
CDR3nt: TGCGCCAGCAGTGATACGGGAGGGCCCCCAGATACGCAGTATTTT
CDR3aa: CASSDTGGPPDTQYF

abundance: NA
v_gene: TRBV19
j_gene: TRBJ1-5
d_gene: TRBD1
CDR3nt: TGTGCCAGTAGTATTAGGACAGGGGGTCAGCCCCAGCATTTT
CDR3aa: CASSIRTGGQPQHF